This TCR beta chain was sequenced for a study of beta chain features in type 1 diabetes. Study-wide findings and caveats: Patients with type 1 diabetes showed fewer VDJ junction insertions and more deletions.

This clone was detected only a few times. What it recognizes is unknown. Since all of the isolated RNA was reverse transcribed, expressed TCRB transcripts were what got sequenced. Using immunoSEQ multiplex PCR, the repertoire was profiled, and TCRdb retains in-frame clones only, with some absent. Of 430,000 or so clones in the sample, over 9.5% were seen once. Trimming removed 6 bases at V and 2 bases at J, with 17 bases between. The CDR3 has 15 amino acids. Germline CDR1 and CDR2: SGHVS and FNYEAQ. This receptor was obtained from a woman aged 18-30 years in good health. Sequencing input: naive CD4+ T cells from blood. This sequence joins TRBV7-6 and TRBJ2-7; tentative D call: TRBD1 (6 bases). CDR3 DNA: TGTGCCAGCAGTCTAAGATCAGGGGTTGCCTACGAGCAGTACTTC. Amino acids: CASSLRSGVAYEQYF.